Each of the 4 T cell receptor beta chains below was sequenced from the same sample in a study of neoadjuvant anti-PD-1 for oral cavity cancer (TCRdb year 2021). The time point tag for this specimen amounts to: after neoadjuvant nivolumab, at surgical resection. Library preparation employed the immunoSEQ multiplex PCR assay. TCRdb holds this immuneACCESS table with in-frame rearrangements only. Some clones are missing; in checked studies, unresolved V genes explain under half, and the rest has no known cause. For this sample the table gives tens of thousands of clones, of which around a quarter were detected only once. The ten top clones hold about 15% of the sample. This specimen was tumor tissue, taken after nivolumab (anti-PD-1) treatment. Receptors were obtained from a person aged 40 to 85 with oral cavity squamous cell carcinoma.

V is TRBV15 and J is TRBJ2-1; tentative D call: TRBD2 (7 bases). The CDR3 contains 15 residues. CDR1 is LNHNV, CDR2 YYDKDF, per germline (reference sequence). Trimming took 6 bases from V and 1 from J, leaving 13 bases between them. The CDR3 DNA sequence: TGTGCCACCAGGGGCGGGGGCCTATCCTACAATGAGCAGTTCTTC. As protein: CATRGGGLSYNEQFF.

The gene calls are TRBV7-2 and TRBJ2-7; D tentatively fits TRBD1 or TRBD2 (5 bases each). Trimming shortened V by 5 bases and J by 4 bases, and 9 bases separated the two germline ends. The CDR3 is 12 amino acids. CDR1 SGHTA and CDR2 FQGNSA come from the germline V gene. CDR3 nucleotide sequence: TGTGCCAGCAGCAAGAGGGGATACGAGCAGTACTTC. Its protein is CASSKRGYEQYF. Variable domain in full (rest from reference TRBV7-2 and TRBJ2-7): GAGVSQSPSNKVTEKGKDVELRCDPISGHTALYWYRQSLGQGLEFLIYFQGNSAPDKSGLPSDRFSAERTGGSVSTLTIQRTQQEDSAVYLCASSKRGYEQYFGPGTRLTVT.

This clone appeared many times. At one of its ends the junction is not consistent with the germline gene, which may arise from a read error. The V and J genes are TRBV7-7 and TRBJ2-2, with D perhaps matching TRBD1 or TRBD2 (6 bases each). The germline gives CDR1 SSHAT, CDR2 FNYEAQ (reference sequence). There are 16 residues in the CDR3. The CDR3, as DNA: TGTGCTAGCAGCTTATTCGCGGGGACAAACACCGGGGAGCTGTTTTTT. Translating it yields CASSLFAGTNTGELFF.

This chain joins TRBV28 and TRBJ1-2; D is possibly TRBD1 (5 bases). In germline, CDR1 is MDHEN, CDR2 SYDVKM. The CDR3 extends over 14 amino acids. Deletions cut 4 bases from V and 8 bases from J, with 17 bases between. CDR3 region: CASSSPRDAWGYTF. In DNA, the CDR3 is TGTGCCAGCAGTTCTCCCCGGGACGCCTGGGGCTACACCTTC.